The 29 T cell receptor beta chains below were found in one sample sequenced in a study of blood T cell repertoires in COVID-19. Sequencing used immunoSEQ multiplex PCR; TCRdb keeps in-frame clones, though not all of them. The profile shows over 150,000 clones, approximately 91% of them singletons. Sequences were obtained from peripheral blood. The receptor set was obtained from a man in his fifties with COVID-19, enrolled during active disease.

V is TRBV19 and J is TRBJ2-1, with TRBD2 matching 12 bases. CDR1 is LNHDA and CDR2 is SQIVND in the germline V gene (reference sequence). The CDR3 covers 15 residues. V lost 5 bases, J lost 4 bases, and 3 bases stayed unmatched. CDR3 nucleotides: TGTGCCAGTAGTGTAGGACTAGCGGGGTACAATGAGCAGTTCTTC. It translates to CASSVGLAGYNEQFF.

This chain connects TRBV7-9 to TRBJ2-3; TRBD2 matches at 10 bases. Germline V CDR1 and CDR2: SEHNR, FQNEAQ (reference sequence). Losses at the gene ends were 5 bases for V and 3 bases for J; bases not matched to a gene: 2. The CDR3 is made up of 14 amino acids. In nucleotides, the CDR3 is TGTGCCAGCAGCCGGACTAGCGGAACAGATACGCAGTATTTT. The encoded protein is CASSRTSGTDTQYF.

The rearrangement uses TRBV5-4 and TRBJ2-7; 7 bases agree with TRBD1. Trimming took 1 base from V and 0 from J; bases not matched to a gene: 7. The length of the CDR3 is 16 residues. Germline CDR1 and CDR2: SGHNT and YYREEE (reference sequence). This CDR3 is CASSLLGQVTSYEQYF. The CDR3 DNA sequence: TGTGCCAGCAGCTTGTTAGGACAGGTGACCTCCTACGAGCAGTACTTC.

This clone was counted once. This chain joins TRBV28 and TRBJ1-2; TRBD1 agrees at 7 bases. Germline V gene lookup returns CDR1 MDHEN and CDR2 SYDVKM. This CDR3 comprises 14 residues. V was clipped by 7 bases and J by 0 bases; unmatched bases: 5. CDR3 in amino acids: CASNQGGSNYGYTF. In DNA, the CDR3 is TGTGCCAGCAATCAAGGGGGCTCTAACTATGGCTACACCTTC.

The chain carries TRBV7-2 and TRBJ1-2; 7 bases align to TRBD1. CDR1 and CDR2 (germline): SGHTA, FQGNSA. The CDR3 is 14 residues long. Trimming removed 4 bases from V and 4 bases from J; junction bases left unmatched: 6. CDR3 sequence: CASSSLDRAYGYTF. CDR3 nucleotide sequence: TGTGCCAGCAGCTCCCTCGACAGGGCCTATGGCTACACCTTC. The full variable domain, completed using reference TRBV7-2 and TRBJ1-2, is GAGVSQSPSNKVTEKGKDVELRCDPISGHTALYWYRQSLGQGLEFLIYFQGNSAPDKSGLPSDRFSAERTGGSVSTLTIQRTQQEDSAVYLCASSSLDRAYGYTFGSGTRLTVV.

The V call is TRBV18, the J call TRBJ1-5, with 7 bases aligning to TRBD1. CDR1 KGHSH and CDR2 LQKENI come from the germline V gene. The CDR3 covers 14 residues. J was trimmed by 6 bases and V by 3 bases; bases with no gene match: 5. CDR3 sequence: CASSPTGYFQPQHF. CDR3 coding DNA: TGTGCCAGCTCACCGACAGGGTACTTTCAGCCCCAGCATTTT.

The chain carries TRBV28 and TRBJ2-1; 8 positions agree with TRBD1. CDR1 and CDR2 (germline): MDHEN, SYDVKM. V was pared by 10 bases and J by 2 bases, with 4 bases of the junction left unmatched. The CDR3 runs to 13 residues. The CDR3 sequence: CATTGGPYNEQFF. The CDR3 DNA is TGTGCCACCACAGGGGGGCCCTACAATGAGCAGTTCTTC.

The chain recombines TRBV6-5 with TRBJ2-1, with 11 bases matching TRBD2. The CDR3 loop spans 14 amino acids. With V trimmed by 6 bases and J by 5 bases, 3 bases remained unmatched. The germline V gene has CDR1 MNHEY and CDR2 SVGAGI. The CDR3 reads CASRLAGVNNEQFF. The CDR3 nucleotides are TGTGCCAGCAGACTAGCGGGGGTCAACAATGAGCAGTTCTTC.

The gene calls are TRBV3-1 (or the pseudogene TRBV3-2) and TRBJ2-3; D ambiguous. Germline V gene lookup returns CDR1 LGHDT and CDR2 YNNKEL (reference sequence). The CDR3 sequence is 13 residues long. V lost 1 base to trimming and J lost 2 bases, with 4 bases between them. The CDR3 loop reads CASSQVLTDTQYF. The CDR3 bases are TGTGCCAGCAGCCAAGTACTCACAGATACGCAGTATTTT.

The gene calls are TRBV6-6 and TRBJ2-3, with TRBD1 matching over 9 bases. This CDR3 region has 14 residues. Germline V gene sequence: CDR1 MNHNY, CDR2 SVGAGI (reference sequence). Trimming removed 6 bases from V and 4 bases from J; junction bases left unmatched: 5. The DNA of the CDR3 is TGTGCCAGCAGCTACAGGGGGCGTGCAGATACGCAGTATTTT. Protein: CASSYRGRADTQYF.

The CDR3 nucleotides are TGTGCCAGCAGAGGACAGGGGGAGACCCAGTACTTC. It specifies CASRGQGETQYF. The chain employs TRBV2 and TRBJ2-5, with TRBD1 matching 9 bases. This CDR3 has 12 residues. CDR1 is SNHLY, CDR2 FYNNEI, per germline. V shed 6 bases, J shed 5 bases, and the junction held 1 base outside the gene matches.

Concerning this clone: The junction departs from germline at one end; a sequencing error may be responsible. The V call is TRBV5-8, the J call TRBJ2-7; D ambiguous. Germline CDR1 and CDR2: SGHTS and YDEGEE. The CDR3 spans 10 residues. The CDR3 region has the DNA TGTGCCGGCCCCCACGGAGCGAGACACTTC. It codes for CAGPHGARHF.

This rearrangement joins TRBV21-1 to TRBJ1-4; TRBD1, as called in the table, went unchecked against the DNA. TRBV21-1 is tagged as a pseudogene. The CDR3 sequence is 17 residues long. The CDR3 DNA sequence: TGTGCCAGCAGCATCGCCAGGGGGTTGGCAACTAATGAAAAACTGTTTTTT. Translation gives CASSIARGLATNEKLFF.

The chain combines TRBV7-8 with TRBJ2-7; tentative D call: TRBD1 (5 bases). CDR1 and CDR2 (germline): SGHVS, FQNEAQ. The ends were cut back, 4 bases at V and 5 bases at J, with 27 bases in the middle. The CDR3 sequence is 18 residues long. The CDR3 reads CASSSRGPRVSSLDEQYF. CDR3 DNA: TGTGCCAGCAGCTCTAGGGGCCCCAGGGTTTCTAGTTTGGACGAGCAGTACTTC.

The chain combines TRBV19 with TRBJ2-1; 8 bases line up with TRBD2. The CDR3 is 19 amino acids. The germline gives CDR1 LNHDA, CDR2 SQIVND (reference sequence). V trimming: 3 bases; J trimming: 2 bases; junction bases outside the gene matches: 15. This chain's CDR3 is CASSIGGGGGLAAYNEQFF. DNA for the CDR3: TGTGCCAGTAGTATCGGAGGGGGGGGCGGACTAGCAGCCTACAATGAGCAGTTCTTC.

The chain uses TRBV4-1 and TRBJ2-2; 7 positions match TRBD1. From germline, CDR1 is MGHRA and CDR2 YSYEKL. Unmatched junction bases numbered 6, after V lost 4 bases and J lost 1 base. The CDR3 sequence is 16 residues long. The CDR3 region has the DNA TGCGCCAGCAGCCGGGCTAGACAGGGGAACACCGGGGAGCTGTTTTTT. Its protein is CASSRARQGNTGELFF.

The gene calls are TRBV19 and TRBJ2-7; 12 nucleotides align to TRBD1. Germline V CDR1 and CDR2: LNHDA, SQIVND (reference sequence). The CDR3 totals 15 residues. Unmatched junction bases numbered 7, after V lost 6 bases and J lost 4 bases. CDR3 protein: CASSLRDRGLYEQYF. The CDR3 bases are TGTGCCAGTAGCCTCCGGGACAGGGGGCTATACGAGCAGTACTTC.

V is TRBV30 and J is TRBJ1-2; 7 nucleotides line up with TRBD1. With 3 bases clipped from V and 6 bases from J, the junction kept 10 bases outside the gene matches. Germline CDR1 and CDR2: GTSNPN and SVGIG (reference sequence). The CDR3 is 14 amino acids. The CDR3 sequence: CAWSTSGTEDGYTF. The CDR3, as DNA: TGTGCCTGGAGCACTTCCGGGACAGAAGATGGCTACACCTTC.

CDR3 nucleotide sequence: TGTGCCAGCAGCGTCCAAGGTGGGGGGGCTAATGAAAAACTGTTTTTT. Translated: CASSVQGGGANEKLFF. V and J are TRBV9 and TRBJ1-4; D might be TRBD1 (5 bases). Germline lookup yields CDR1 SGDLS and CDR2 YYNGEE. V shed 2 bases and J shed 3 bases, with 14 bases lying between them. This CDR3 is built from 16 residues. Filled out from reference TRBV9 and TRBJ1-4, the complete variable domain reads DSGVTQTPKHLITATGQRVTLRCSPRSGDLSVYWYQQSLDQGLQFLIQYYNGEERAKGNILERFSAQQFPDLHSELNLSSLELGDSALYFCASSVQGGGANEKLFFGSGTQLSVL.

This chain uses TRBV6-2 or TRBV6-3 with TRBJ2-7, with D tentatively TRBD2 (6 bases). The CDR3 has 14 amino acids. Trimming cost V 5 bases and J 5 bases, with 16 bases left between them. Looked up from germline, CDR1 is MNHEY and CDR2 is SVGEGT. The CDR3 sequence: CASSQLPGVHEQYF. The CDR3 nucleotides are TGTGCCAGCAGTCAACTCCCGGGGGTGCACGAGCAGTACTTC.

This clone was counted once. CDR3: CASSTAGSGANVLTF. In nucleotides, the CDR3 is TGTGCCAGCAGCACGGCGGGCTCTGGGGCCAACGTCCTGACTTTC. The genes are TRBV2 and TRBJ2-6; perhaps TRBD2 as D (5 bases). Germline CDR1 reads SNHLY; CDR2 reads FYNNEI. Deletions cut 6 bases from V and 0 bases from J, with 9 bases between. The length of the CDR3 is 15 residues. Based on the CDR3 plus reference TRBV2 and TRBJ2-6, the full variable domain is EPEVTQTPSHQVTQMGQEVILRCVPISNHLYFYWYRQILGQKVEFLVSFYNNEISEKSEIFDDQFSVERPDGSNFTLKIRSTKLEDSAMYFCASSTAGSGANVLTFGAGSRLTVL.

The chain has TRBV19 and TRBJ2-2, with 8 bases fitting TRBD1. From germline, CDR1 is LNHDA and CDR2 SQIVND (reference sequence). The J segment lost 5 bases and the V segment lost 3 bases, leaving 8 bases of the junction unmatched. The CDR3 runs to 16 residues. The CDR3 sequence: CASSIIVGQGTGELFF. CDR3 in DNA: TGTGCCAGTAGTATTATAGTAGGACAGGGTACCGGGGAGCTGTTTTTT.

This rearrangement joins TRBV3-1 (or the pseudogene TRBV3-2) to TRBJ1-3, with D unclear. CDR1 and CDR2 from the germline V gene are LGHDT and YNNKEL (reference sequence). The CDR3 spans 15 residues. The ends were cut back, 4 bases at V and 0 bases at J, with 10 bases in the middle. CDR3 DNA sequence: TGTGCCAGCAGCCCAAGTGAACACTCTGGAAACACCATATATTTT. It translates to CASSPSEHSGNTIYF.

The chain couples TRBV3-1 (or the pseudogene TRBV3-2) to TRBJ1-2; D not resolved. Germline assignment: CDR1 LGHDT and CDR2 YNNKEL (reference sequence). The CDR3 loop spans 14 amino acids. The germline V and J ends were trimmed by 6 bases and 2 bases, with 13 bases remaining between them. CDR3 loop: CASRDWTGNYGYTF. For the CDR3, the DNA is TGTGCCAGCAGGGACTGGACGGGGAACTATGGCTACACCTTC.

This clone was observed a handful of times. The rearrangement links TRBV19 to TRBJ1-6; D call uncertain. The CDR3 spans 12 residues. Germline V gene data show CDR1 as LNHDA and CDR2 as SQIVND (reference sequence). The ends were cut back, 8 bases at V and 3 bases at J, with 5 bases in the middle. The CDR3 DNA follows: TGTGCCAGTGCAGGCTATAATTCACCCCTCCACTTT. As protein: CASAGYNSPLHF. The complete variable domain, with remaining parts taken from reference TRBV19 and TRBJ1-6, reads DGGITQSPKYLFRKEGQNVTLSCEQNLNHDAMYWYRQDPGQGLRLIYYSQIVNDFQKGDIAEGYSVSREKKESFPLTVTSAQKNPTAFYLCASAGYNSPLHFGNGTRLTVT.

This clone was counted only a few times. This chain links TRBV7-2 with TRBJ1-5, with 7 bases identical to TRBD1. From germline, CDR1 is SGHTA and CDR2 FQGNSA. After removal of 4 bases from V and 4 bases from J, the junction contained 4 bases not matched to a gene. There are 14 residues in the CDR3. CDR3 sequence (DNA): TGTGCCAGCAGCTCGACAGGGACAAATCAGCCCCAGCATTTT. It specifies CASSSTGTNQPQHF.

This chain uses TRBV5-1 with TRBJ2-1, with 10 bases fitting TRBD2. After removal of 4 bases from V and 6 bases from J, the junction contained 10 bases not matched to a gene. The CDR3 length is 16 residues. CDR1 and CDR2 from the germline V gene are SGHRS and YFSETQ. The CDR3: CASSPGGLAGANEQFF. The CDR3 nucleotides are TGCGCCAGCAGCCCCGGTGGTCTAGCGGGGGCCAATGAGCAGTTCTTC.

The CDR3 bases are TGTGCCAGCAGCGAAGAAGACAGTGGTTCACCCCTCCACTTT. It specifies CASSEEDSGSPLHF. The chain carries TRBV9 and TRBJ1-6; the D gene is possibly TRBD1 (5 bases). CDR1 is SGDLS, CDR2 YYNGEE, per germline. The CDR3 has 14 amino acids. V was pared by 3 bases and J by 9 bases, with 13 bases between.

As concerns this clone: The junction does not match germline at one end; this may be a read error. This chain links TRBV4-3 with TRBJ1-1; no definite D call. The length of the CDR3 is 15 residues. Germline V gene lookup returns CDR1 LGHNA and CDR2 YSLEER. CDR3 region: CASRQGVVGDTEAFF. The CDR3 DNA sequence: TGCGCCAGCAGACAAGGAGTCGTCGGGGACACTGAAGCTTTCTTT.